This TCR beta chain was captured in a study of OX40 agonist ivuxolimab in advanced cancers. Measured with immunoSEQ multiplex PCR; TCRdb has only the in-frame clones, and not every one. The profile shows 75,000 to 95,000 clones, roughly 90% of them singletons. Trimming cost V 3 bases and J 3 bases, with 7 bases left between them. This CDR3 region has 12 residues. Germline V gene sequence: CDR1 SQVTM, CDR2 ANQGSEA. This specimen consisted of CD4+ or CD8+ T cells sorted from blood, obtained in a trial of the OX40 agonist ivuxolimab. The clonotype comes from an adult with an advanced solid tumor such as melanoma, head and neck, liver or kidney cancer. The rearrangement links TRBV29-1 to TRBJ2-3; D gene ambiguous. This chain's CDR3 is CSVDGGTDTQYF. CDR3 coding DNA: TGCAGCGTTGACGGCGGTACAGATACGCAGTATTTT.